This TCR beta chain was obtained from a study of control samples from healthy donors and cancer patients (dated by TCRdb to about 2020). Library preparation was by the immunoSEQ multiplex PCR assay. Sourced from immuneACCESS, this table was stored by TCRdb with only in-frame sequences that have V and J called. A share of the clones is absent; for the studies checked, an unresolved V gene accounts for under half, and the remainder has no known explanation. The sample yields 100,000 to 150,000 clones; approximately 87% were counted once. 2.9% of the sample goes to the ten largest clones. CDR1 and CDR2, per the germline V gene, are MNHEY and SVGAGI. The CDR3 starts with the cysteine, ends with the phenylalanine, and has 15 residues. Only the CDR3 DNA stays, 45 bases, in frame from base 1. V trim: 4 bases; J trim: 4 bases; unmatched bases: 6. With regard to this clone: The target of this receptor is not known. Base-call qualities are not available, and no considerably larger clone is one nucleotide away.

The sequence links TRBV6-5 to TRBJ2-3, and 9 junctional nucleotides match TRBD1. The source material was blood. The origin of this receptor is a man between 60 and 70 years old in good health. The CDR3 sequence is CASSLQGATADTQYF. Read as DNA, the sequence is TGTGCCAGCAGTTTACAGGGGGCTACCGCAGATACGCAGTATTTT.